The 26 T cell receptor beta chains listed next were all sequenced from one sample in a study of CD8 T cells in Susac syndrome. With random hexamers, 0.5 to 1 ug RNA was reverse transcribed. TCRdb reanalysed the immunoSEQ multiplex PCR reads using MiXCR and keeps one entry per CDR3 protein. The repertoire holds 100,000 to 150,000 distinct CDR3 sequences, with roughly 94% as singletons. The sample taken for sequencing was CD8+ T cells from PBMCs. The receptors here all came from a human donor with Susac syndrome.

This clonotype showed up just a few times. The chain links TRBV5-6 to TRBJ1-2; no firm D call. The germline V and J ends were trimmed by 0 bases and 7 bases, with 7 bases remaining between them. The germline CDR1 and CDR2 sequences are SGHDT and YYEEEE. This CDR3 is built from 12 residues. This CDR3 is CASSLEGFGYTF. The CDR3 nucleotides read TGTGCCAGCAGCTTGGAAGGGTTTGGCTACACCTTC.

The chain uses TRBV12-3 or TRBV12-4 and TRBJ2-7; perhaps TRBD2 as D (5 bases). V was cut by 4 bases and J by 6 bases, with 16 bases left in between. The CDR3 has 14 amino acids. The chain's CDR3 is CASSSTSPEGEQYF. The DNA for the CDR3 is TGTGCCAGCAGTTCGACGTCCCCTGAGGGCGAGCAGTACTTC.

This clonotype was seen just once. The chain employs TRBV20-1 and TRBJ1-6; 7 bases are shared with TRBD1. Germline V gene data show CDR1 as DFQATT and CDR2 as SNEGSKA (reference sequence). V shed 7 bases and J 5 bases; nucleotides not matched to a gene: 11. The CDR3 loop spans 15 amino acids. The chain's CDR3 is CSGSGEGADNSPLHF. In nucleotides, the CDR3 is TGCAGTGGATCGGGAGAGGGGGCCGATAATTCACCCCTCCACTTT.

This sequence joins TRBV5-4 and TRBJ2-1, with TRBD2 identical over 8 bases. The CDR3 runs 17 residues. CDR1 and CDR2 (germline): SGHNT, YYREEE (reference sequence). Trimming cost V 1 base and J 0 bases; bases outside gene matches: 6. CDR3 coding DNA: TGTGCCAGCAGCTTGACCAGCGGGGGTAGCTCCTACAATGAGCAGTTCTTC. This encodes CASSLTSGGSSYNEQFF.

In DNA, the CDR3 is TGTGCCAGCAGGGGAGGACAGGGGTCCCAAGAGACCCAGTACTTC. Translating it yields CASRGGQGSQETQYF. The rearrangement joins TRBV7-8 to TRBJ2-5, with 9 bases fitting TRBD1. V trimming: 6 bases; J trimming: 1 base; junction bases outside the gene matches: 6. This CDR3 is 15 amino acids long. Germline V lookup: CDR1 SGHVS, CDR2 FQNEAQ.

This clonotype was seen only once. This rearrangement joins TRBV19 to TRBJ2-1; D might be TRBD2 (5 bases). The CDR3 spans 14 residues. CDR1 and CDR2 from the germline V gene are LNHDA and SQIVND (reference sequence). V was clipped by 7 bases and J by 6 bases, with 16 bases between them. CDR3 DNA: TGTGCCAGTACCGTGGACCTCGAGGGCAATGAGCAGTTCTTC. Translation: CASTVDLEGNEQFF.

CDR3 in amino acids: CASKLDRGISGANVLTF. CDR3 in DNA: TGTGCCAGCAAACTGGACAGGGGGATTTCTGGGGCCAACGTCCTGACTTTC. This chain uses TRBV7-9 with TRBJ2-6; 10 bases are a match to TRBD1. Germline V gene sequence: CDR1 SEHNR, CDR2 FQNEAQ (reference sequence). J was trimmed by 1 base and V by 7 bases; bases with no gene match: 7. The CDR3 runs 17 residues.

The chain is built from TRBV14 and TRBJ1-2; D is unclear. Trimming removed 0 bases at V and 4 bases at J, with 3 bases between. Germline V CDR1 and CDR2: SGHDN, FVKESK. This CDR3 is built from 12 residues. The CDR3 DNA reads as TGTGCCAGCAGCCAAGATTCCTATGGCTACACCTTC. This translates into CASSQDSYGYTF.

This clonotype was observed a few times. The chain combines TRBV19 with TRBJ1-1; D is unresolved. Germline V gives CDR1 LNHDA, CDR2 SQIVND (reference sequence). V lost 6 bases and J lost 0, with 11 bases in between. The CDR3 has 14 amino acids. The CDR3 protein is CASRWGNMNTEAFF. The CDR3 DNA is TGTGCCAGTAGGTGGGGAAACATGAACACTGAAGCTTTCTTT.

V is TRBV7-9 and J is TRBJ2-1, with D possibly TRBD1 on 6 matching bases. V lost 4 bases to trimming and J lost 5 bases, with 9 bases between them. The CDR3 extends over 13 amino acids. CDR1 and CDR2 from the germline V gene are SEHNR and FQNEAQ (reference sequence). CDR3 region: CASSSTGDNEQFF. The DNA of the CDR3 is TGTGCCAGCAGCTCGACAGGAGACAATGAGCAGTTCTTC.

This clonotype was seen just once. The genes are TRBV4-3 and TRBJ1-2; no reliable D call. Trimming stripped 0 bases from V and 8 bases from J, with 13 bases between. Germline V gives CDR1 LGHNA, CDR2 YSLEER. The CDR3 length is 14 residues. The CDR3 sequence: CASSQEDHTRGYTF. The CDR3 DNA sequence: TGCGCCAGCAGCCAAGAGGACCACACTAGGGGCTACACCTTC.

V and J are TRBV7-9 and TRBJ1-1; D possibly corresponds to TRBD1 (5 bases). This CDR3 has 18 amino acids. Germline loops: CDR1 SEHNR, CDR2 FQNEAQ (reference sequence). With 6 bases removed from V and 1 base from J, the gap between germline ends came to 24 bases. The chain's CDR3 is CASRQSFGHGEKNTEAFF. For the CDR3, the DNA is TGTGCCAGCAGGCAATCCTTCGGACACGGGGAGAAGAACACTGAAGCTTTCTTT.

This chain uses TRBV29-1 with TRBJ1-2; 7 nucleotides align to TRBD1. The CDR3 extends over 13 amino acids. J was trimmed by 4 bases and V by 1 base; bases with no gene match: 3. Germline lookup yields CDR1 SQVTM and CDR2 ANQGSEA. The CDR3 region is CSVEGGGPYGYTF. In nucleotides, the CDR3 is TGCAGCGTTGAAGGAGGGGGCCCCTATGGCTACACCTTC. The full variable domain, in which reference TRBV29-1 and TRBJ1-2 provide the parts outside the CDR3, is SAVISQKPSRDICQRGTSLTIQCQVDSQVTMMFWYRQQPGQSLTLIATANQGSEATYESGFVIDKFPISRPNLTFSTLTVSNMSPEDSSIYLCSVEGGGPYGYTFGSGTRLTVV.

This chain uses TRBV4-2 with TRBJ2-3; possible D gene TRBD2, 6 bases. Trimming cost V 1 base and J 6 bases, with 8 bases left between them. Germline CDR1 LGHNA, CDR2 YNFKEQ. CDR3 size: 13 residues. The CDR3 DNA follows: TGTGCCAGCAGCCAAGGGGCGGGGGATACGCAGTATTTT. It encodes CASSQGAGDTQYF.

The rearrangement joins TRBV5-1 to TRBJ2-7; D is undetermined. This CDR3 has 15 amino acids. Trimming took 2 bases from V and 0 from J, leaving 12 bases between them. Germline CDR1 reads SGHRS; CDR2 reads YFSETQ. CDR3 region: CASSFERPSSYEQYF. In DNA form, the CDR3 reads TGCGCCAGCAGCTTTGAGAGACCCAGCTCCTACGAGCAGTACTTC.

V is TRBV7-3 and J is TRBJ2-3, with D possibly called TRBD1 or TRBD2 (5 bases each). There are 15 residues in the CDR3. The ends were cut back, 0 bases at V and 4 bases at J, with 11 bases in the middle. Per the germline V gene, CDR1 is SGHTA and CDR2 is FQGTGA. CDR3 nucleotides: TGTGCCAGCAGCTTAACTGGGGGTATCGCAGATACGCAGTATTTT. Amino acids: CASSLTGGIADTQYF. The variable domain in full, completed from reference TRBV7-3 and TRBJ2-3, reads GAGVSQTPSNKVTEKGKYVELRCDPISGHTALYWYRQSLGQGPEFLIYFQGTGAADDSGLPNDRFFAVRPEGSVSTLKIQRTERGDSAVYLCASSLTGGIADTQYFGPGTRLTVL.

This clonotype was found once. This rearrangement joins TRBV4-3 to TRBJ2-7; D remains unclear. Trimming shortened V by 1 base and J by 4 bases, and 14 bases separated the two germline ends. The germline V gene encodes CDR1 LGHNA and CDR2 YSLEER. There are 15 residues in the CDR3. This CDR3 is CASSQVQGIRYEQYF. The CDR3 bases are TGCGCCAGCAGCCAAGTGCAAGGGATTAGGTACGAGCAGTACTTC.

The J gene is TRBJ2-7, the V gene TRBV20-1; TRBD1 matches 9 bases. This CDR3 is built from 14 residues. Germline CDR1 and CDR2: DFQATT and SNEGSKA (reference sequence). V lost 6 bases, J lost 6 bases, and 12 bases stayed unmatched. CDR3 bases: TGCAGTGCCCCAAGGGGGACAGGGCCCCGCGAGCAGTACTTC. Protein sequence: CSAPRGTGPREQYF.

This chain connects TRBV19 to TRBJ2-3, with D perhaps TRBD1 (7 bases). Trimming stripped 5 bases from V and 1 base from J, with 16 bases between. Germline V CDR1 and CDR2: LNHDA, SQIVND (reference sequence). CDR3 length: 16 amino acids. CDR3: CASSPWTGGGTDTQYF. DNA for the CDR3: TGTGCCAGTAGTCCTTGGACAGGAGGGGGCACAGATACGCAGTATTTT.

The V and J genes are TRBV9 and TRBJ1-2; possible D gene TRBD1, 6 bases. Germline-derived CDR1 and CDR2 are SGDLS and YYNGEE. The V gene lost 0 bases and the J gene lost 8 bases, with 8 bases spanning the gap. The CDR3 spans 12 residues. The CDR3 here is CASSVDREGYTF. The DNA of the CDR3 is TGTGCCAGCAGCGTAGACAGGGAGGGCTACACCTTC.

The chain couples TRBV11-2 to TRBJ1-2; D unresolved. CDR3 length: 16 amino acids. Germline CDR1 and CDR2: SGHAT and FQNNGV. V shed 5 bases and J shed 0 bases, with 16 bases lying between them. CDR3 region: CASSHGKPTPNYGYTF. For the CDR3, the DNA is TGTGCCAGCAGCCACGGAAAACCTACGCCTAACTATGGCTACACCTTC.

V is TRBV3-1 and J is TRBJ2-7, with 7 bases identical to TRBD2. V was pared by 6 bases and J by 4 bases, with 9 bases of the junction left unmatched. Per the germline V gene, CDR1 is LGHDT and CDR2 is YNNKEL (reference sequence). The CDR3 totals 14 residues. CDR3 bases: TGTGCCAGCAGTCCCGGGCTAGCGGATTACGAGCAGTACTTC. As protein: CASSPGLADYEQYF.

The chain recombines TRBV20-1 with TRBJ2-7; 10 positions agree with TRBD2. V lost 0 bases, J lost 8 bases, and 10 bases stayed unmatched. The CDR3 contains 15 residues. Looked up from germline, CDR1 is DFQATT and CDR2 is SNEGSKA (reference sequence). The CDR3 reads CSARDGLSGGNQQYF. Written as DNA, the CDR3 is TGCAGTGCTAGAGATGGGCTTAGCGGGGGGAATCAGCAGTACTTC.

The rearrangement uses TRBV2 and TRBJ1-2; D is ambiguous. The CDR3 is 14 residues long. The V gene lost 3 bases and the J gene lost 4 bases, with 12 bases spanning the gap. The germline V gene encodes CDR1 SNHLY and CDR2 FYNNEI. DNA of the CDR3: TGTGCCAGCAGTGATACAGAACCGATCTATGGCTACACCTTC. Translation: CASSDTEPIYGYTF. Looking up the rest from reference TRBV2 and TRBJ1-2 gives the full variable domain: EPEVTQTPSHQVTQMGQEVILRCVPISNHLYFYWYRQILGQKVEFLVSFYNNEISEKSEIFDDQFSVERPDGSNFTLKIRSTKLEDSAMYFCASSDTEPIYGYTFGSGTRLTVV.

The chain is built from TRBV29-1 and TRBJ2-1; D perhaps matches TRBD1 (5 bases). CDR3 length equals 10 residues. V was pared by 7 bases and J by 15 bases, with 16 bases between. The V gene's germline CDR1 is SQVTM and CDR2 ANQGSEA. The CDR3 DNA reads TGCAGCGCCGCTGGGCAGGGTTCGTTCTTC. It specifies CSAAGQGSFF.

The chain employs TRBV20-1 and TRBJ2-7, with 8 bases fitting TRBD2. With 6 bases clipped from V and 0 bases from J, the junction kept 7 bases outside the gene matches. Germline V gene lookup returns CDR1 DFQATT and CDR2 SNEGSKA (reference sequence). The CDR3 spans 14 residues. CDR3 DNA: TGCAGTGCAATTAGCGGGGCCTCCTCCTACGAGCAGTACTTC. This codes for CSAISGASSYEQYF.